This T cell receptor beta chain was sequenced in a study of T cell responses to AZD1222 COVID-19 vaccine. Notes on the study in general: Mostly white British, mostly female donors; authors suggested clonal diversity may be underestimated. The study found vaccine-associated CD4 TCRs spanning spike, dominant at 160-218 and 743-854. Reportedly, nearly half the spike-specific TCRs target unmutated variant regions. Two AZD1222 administrations were followed by greater Spike-specific TCR breadth and depth.

The CDR3 length is 16 residues. Trimming removed 1 base from V and 9 bases from J, with 16 bases in between. Germline lookup yields CDR1 SGHTA and CDR2 FQGNSA. A note on this clone: The antigen is unknown.

Assay: immunoSEQ multiplex PCR; the TCRdb copy retains only in-frame clones and omits some. The sample yields 90,000 to 120,000 clones, approximately 90% seen once. The sample in question was peripheral blood, obtained on day 0 of AZD1222 vaccination. The sequence was obtained from an adult in good health. V and J are TRBV7-2 and TRBJ1-6; D remains unclear. The CDR3 sequence is CASSLEVGFNGSPLHF. The CDR3 nucleotides are TGTGCCAGCAGCTTAGAGGTCGGTTTTAACGGTTCACCCCTCCACTTT.